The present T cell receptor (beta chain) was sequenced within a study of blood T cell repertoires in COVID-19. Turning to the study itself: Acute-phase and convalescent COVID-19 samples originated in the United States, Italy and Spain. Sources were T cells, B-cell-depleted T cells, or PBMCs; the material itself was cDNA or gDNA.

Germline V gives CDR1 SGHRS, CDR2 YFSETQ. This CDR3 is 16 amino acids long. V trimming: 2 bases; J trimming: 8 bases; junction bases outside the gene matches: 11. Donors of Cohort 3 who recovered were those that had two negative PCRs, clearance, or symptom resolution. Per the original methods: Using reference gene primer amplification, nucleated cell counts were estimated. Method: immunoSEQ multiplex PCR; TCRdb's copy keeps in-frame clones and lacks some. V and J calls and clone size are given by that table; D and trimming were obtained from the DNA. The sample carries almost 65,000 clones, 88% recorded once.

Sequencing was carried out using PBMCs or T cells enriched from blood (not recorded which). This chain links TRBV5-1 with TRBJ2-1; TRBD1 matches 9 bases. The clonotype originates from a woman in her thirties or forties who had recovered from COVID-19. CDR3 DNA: TGCGCCAGCAGCTTCTCTGACAGGGGGTTTCAGGATGAGCAGTTCTTC. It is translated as CASSFSDRGFQDEQFF.